A selection of T cell receptor beta chains follows, all from one sample in a study of blood T cell repertoires in COVID-19. Generated by immunoSEQ multiplex PCR, the TCRdb table keeps only in-frame clones and is missing some. Of roughly 160,000 clones in the sample, 80% to 85% were seen once. Sequencing was carried out using peripheral blood. These receptors were taken from a man in his 70s with active or convalescent COVID-19. Both conserved end residues are part of each CDR3. The D gene is left open where the match is weak. Clone size is given for some rows only: seen once, a few or many times, or a class if the clone is expanded.

J,size,V,D,DNA,CDR3
TRBJ1-4,-,TRBV4-1,TRBD1,TGCGCCAGCAGCCAAGATAGGACAGGGAGGGAAAAACTGTTTTTT,CASSQDRTGREKLFF
TRBJ1-1,-,TRBV29-1,TRBD1,TGCAGCGTCACCGTACTCCGGGACAGGGGGGGGAACACTGAAGCTTTCTTT,CSVTVLRDRGGNTEAFF
TRBJ2-2,-,TRBV24-1,-,TGTGCCACCAGTGATTTGCGCGGGATCAAGGGCACCGGGGAGCTGTTTTTT,CATSDLRGIKGTGELFF
TRBJ2-5,-,TRBV6-2/TRBV6-3,-,TGTGCCAGCAGTTACCTTACTAGTAGAGAGACCCAGTACTTC,CASSYLTSRETQYF
TRBJ2-1,few,TRBV11-3,-,TGTGCCAGCAGCTTAGGGCAATCCAGGGACAATGAGCAGTTCTTC,CASSLGQSRDNEQFF
TRBJ1-5,-,TRBV5-6,TRBD1,TGTGCCAGCACCAGGACAGGGCATCAGCCCCAGCATTTT,CASTRTGHQPQHF
TRBJ1-1,-,TRBV9,TRBD1,TGTGCCAGCAACAGGGGGCTGGAAGGCACTGAAGCTTTCTTT,CASNRGLEGTEAFF
TRBJ2-3,few,TRBV9,TRBD2,TGTGCCAGCAGCGTAGAAGGGCGGGGGGACCTCGGGGATACGCAGTATTTT,CASSVEGRGDLGDTQYF
TRBJ1-4,-,TRBV5-1,TRBD1,TGCGCCAGCAGCTTCGGGACAGTCAATGAAAAACTGTTTTTT,CASSFGTVNEKLFF
TRBJ1-4,-,TRBV10-3,-,TGTGCCATCAGTGAGGGGGCATCTAATGAAAAACTGTTTTTT,CAISEGASNEKLFF
TRBJ1-5,-,TRBV28,-,TGTGCCAGCAGTTTCACAAACAATCAGCCCCAGCATTTT,CASSFTNNQPQHF
TRBJ1-4,-,TRBV4-3,TRBD1,TGCGCCAGCAGCCAAGATCCCGGGACAGGGAAGTACCCCACGCCGGGGAAACTGTTTTTT,CASSQDPGTGKYPTPGKLFF
TRBJ1-2,-,TRBV28,-,TGTGCCAGCAGTGTCGGGGGTACGGAGGCTAACTATGGCTACACCTTC,CASSVGGTEANYGYTF
TRBJ2-3,-,TRBV18,-,TGTGCCAGCTCACCCCCAGGGGCAGATACGCAGTATTTT,CASSPPGADTQYF